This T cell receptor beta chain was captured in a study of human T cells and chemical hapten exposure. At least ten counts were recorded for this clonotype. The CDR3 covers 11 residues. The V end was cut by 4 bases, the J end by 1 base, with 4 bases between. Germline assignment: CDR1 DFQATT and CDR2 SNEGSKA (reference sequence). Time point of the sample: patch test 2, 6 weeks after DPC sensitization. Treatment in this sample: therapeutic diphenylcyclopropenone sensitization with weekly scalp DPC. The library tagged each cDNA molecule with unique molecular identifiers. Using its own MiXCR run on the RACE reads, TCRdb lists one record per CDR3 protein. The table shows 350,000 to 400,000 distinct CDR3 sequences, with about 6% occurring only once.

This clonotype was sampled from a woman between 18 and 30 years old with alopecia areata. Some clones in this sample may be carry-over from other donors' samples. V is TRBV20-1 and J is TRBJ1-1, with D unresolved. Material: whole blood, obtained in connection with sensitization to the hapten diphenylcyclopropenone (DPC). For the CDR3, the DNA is TGCAGTGCTATGGGGAACACTGAAGCTTTCTTT. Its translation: CSAMGNTEAFF.